This T cell receptor (beta chain) was profiled in a study of T cell clonality in common variable immunodeficiency. Study-wide results and limits: T cell subpopulation sequencing would be needed to explain CVID clonality.

This clone was counted many times. Its antigen is currently unknown. Read data end 3 residues before the CDR3 end; the end is taken from the germline J gene. Between the trimmed V and J ends, which lost 6 bases and 5 bases, there was a span of 9 bases. Germline CDR1 and CDR2: LNHDA and SQIVND (reference sequence). CDR3 length: 12 residues. This table comes from immunoSEQ multiplex PCR, and its TCRdb copy is limited to in-frame clones, with some not included. The sample has 80,000 or so clones, none seen only once. The chain joins TRBV19 to TRBJ2-3; D is possibly TRBD1 (6 bases). This receptor was obtained from a person aged 18-69 years in good health. Specimen: peripheral blood mononuclear cells. The CDR3 DNA, read in part, is TGTGCCAGTAGCGAAGGGGGAGATACG. Protein sequence: CASSEGGDT. The whole CDR3 protein reads CASSEGGDTQYF.